This TCR beta chain was found in a study of human T cells and chemical hapten exposure. Each CDR3 protein gets one entry after TCRdb re-called the RACE reads with MiXCR. The sample has more than 90,000 distinct CDR3 sequences, around 10% seen once. This sample's time point: patch test 2, 6 weeks after DPC sensitization. Treatment noted: therapeutic diphenylcyclopropenone sensitization with weekly scalp DPC. This clonotype was seen at least ten times. The CDR3 has 17 residues. V lost 0 bases and J 2 bases, leaving 16 bases between the germline ends. Germline CDR1 and CDR2: MGHRA and YSYEKL. The TCR originated in a woman aged 40 to 50 with alopecia areata. Some clones in this sample may be carry-over from other donors' samples. The chain couples TRBV4-1 to TRBJ1-2; tentative D call: TRBD1 (6 bases). The sample here was whole blood, taken in connection with sensitization to the hapten diphenylcyclopropenone (DPC). DNA of the CDR3: TGCGCCAGCAGCCAAGATCTGGGGGGGCCGAGGAACTATGGCTACACCTTC. The encoded protein is CASSQDLGGPRNYGYTF.